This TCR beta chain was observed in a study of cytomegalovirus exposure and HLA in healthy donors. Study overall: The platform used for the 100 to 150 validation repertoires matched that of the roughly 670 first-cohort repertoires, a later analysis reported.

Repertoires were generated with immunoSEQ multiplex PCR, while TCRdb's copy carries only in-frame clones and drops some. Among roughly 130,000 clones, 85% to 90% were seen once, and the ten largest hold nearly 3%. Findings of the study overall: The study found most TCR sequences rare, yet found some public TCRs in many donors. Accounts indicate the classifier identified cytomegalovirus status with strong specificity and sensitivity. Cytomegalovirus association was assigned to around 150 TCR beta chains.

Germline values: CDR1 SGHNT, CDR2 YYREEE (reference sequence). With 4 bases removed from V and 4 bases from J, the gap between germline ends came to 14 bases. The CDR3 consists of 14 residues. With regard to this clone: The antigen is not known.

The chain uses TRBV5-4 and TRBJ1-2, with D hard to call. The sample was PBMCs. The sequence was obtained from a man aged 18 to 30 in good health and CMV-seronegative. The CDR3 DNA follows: TGTGCCAGCAGCCTAGGAGGGATAGCCTATGGCTACACCTTC. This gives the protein CASSLGGIAYGYTF.